These 24 T cell receptor beta chains were sequenced from one sample in a study of cytomegalovirus exposure and HLA in healthy donors. Sequenced by immunoSEQ multiplex PCR; TCRdb stores in-frame clones only, minus some. In the table there are hundreds of thousands of clones, roughly 87% of which are singletons. The material sequenced was PBMCs. The receptors shown here come from a woman aged 30 to 39 in good health and CMV-seronegative.

This chain's CDR3 is CAWSMDEQFF. The DNA of the CDR3 is TGTGCCTGGAGTATGGATGAGCAGTTCTTC. The chain carries TRBV30 and TRBJ2-1; D is unclear. The CDR3 extends over 10 amino acids. Trimming removed 2 bases at V and 8 bases at J, with 4 bases between. Looked up from germline, CDR1 is GTSNPN and CDR2 is SVGIG (reference sequence).

Only a few counts were recorded for this clone. This sample also contains other DNA sequences that code for the same CDR3. The chain recombines TRBV5-6 with TRBJ2-7; D is ambiguous. This CDR3 is 11 amino acids long. V was cut by 0 bases and J by 3 bases, with 1 base left in between. CDR1 is SGHDT, CDR2 YYEEEE, per germline. The CDR3 nucleotides are TGTGCCAGCAGCTTGGGCTACGAGCAGTACTTC. Its translation is CASSLGYEQYF.

This clone appeared a few times. V and J are TRBV28 and TRBJ1-2; D is unclear. The ends were cut back, 6 bases at V and 8 bases at J, with 19 bases in the middle. CDR3 size: 14 residues. Germline V gene sequence: CDR1 MDHEN, CDR2 SYDVKM. The CDR3 DNA follows: TGTGCCAGCAGCTCCGAACTCCCCGGGTGGGGCTACACCTTC. As protein: CASSSELPGWGYTF.

This clone occurred once. V usage is TRBV2 and J usage is TRBJ2-5, with TRBD1 identical over 8 bases. Losses at the gene ends were 1 base for V and 6 bases for J; bases not matched to a gene: 4. From germline, CDR1 is SNHLY and CDR2 FYNNEI. This CDR3 contains 14 residues. The CDR3 nucleotides are TGTGCCAGCAGTGAAGGACAGGGGATACAGACCCAGTACTTC. Translated, it gives CASSEGQGIQTQYF.

Turning to this clone: The same CDR3 is also encoded by other DNA sequences in this sample. The genes are TRBV19 and TRBJ2-2, with a tentative D call TRBD1 (5 bases). The CDR3 length is 14 residues. Per the germline V gene, CDR1 is LNHDA and CDR2 is SQIVND (reference sequence). With 2 bases removed from V and 2 bases from J, the gap between germline ends came to 6 bases. The CDR3 sequence is CASSIRGNTGELFF. For the CDR3, the DNA is TGTGCCAGTAGTATAAGGGGCAACACCGGGGAGCTGTTTTTT. The full variable domain, with the rest looked up from reference TRBV19 and TRBJ2-2, is DGGITQSPKYLFRKEGQNVTLSCEQNLNHDAMYWYRQDPGQGLRLIYYSQIVNDFQKGDIAEGYSVSREKKESFPLTVTSAQKNPTAFYLCASSIRGNTGELFFGEGSRLTVL.

The rearrangement joins TRBV10-3 to TRBJ2-7, with D unclear. Between the trimmed V and J ends, which lost 8 bases and 2 bases, there was a span of 13 bases. CDR1 is ENHRY, CDR2 SYGVKD, per germline. The CDR3 spans 13 residues. The CDR3 nucleotides read TGTGCCATCTTGGATTTAAGGACCTACGAGCAGTACTTC. Protein: CAILDLRTYEQYF.

This chain joins TRBV27 and TRBJ2-6; TRBD2 matches 9 bases. The ends lost 5 bases at V and 0 bases at J; junction bases unmatched: 11. This CDR3 region has 19 residues. Germline lookup yields CDR1 MNHEY and CDR2 SMNVEV (reference sequence). The chain's CDR3 is CASSPLGTSIYSGANVLTF. For the CDR3, the DNA is TGTGCCAGCAGTCCCCTAGGGACTAGCATATACTCTGGGGCCAACGTCCTGACTTTC.

The chain uses TRBV7-2 and TRBJ2-7; the match to TRBD1 covers 7 bases. Looked up from germline, CDR1 is SGHTA and CDR2 is FQGNSA. After removal of 5 bases from V and 5 bases from J, the junction contained 9 bases not matched to a gene. This CDR3 contains 14 residues. The CDR3 DNA reads as TGTGCCAGCAGCAATGAGGGGGCCCGGGACGAGCAGTACTTC. It encodes CASSNEGARDEQYF.

This clone was detected once. V is TRBV19 and J is TRBJ2-1; 10 bases match TRBD2. The CDR3 extends over 17 amino acids. Germline V gene lookup returns CDR1 LNHDA and CDR2 SQIVND (reference sequence). V trimming: 6 bases; J trimming: 7 bases; junction bases outside the gene matches: 15. The CDR3 DNA is TGTGCCAGTAGCTTCGACGGGCTAGCGGGAGTTCCTAATGAGCAGTTCTTC. This translates into CASSFDGLAGVPNEQFF.

This clone was detected only once. This chain connects TRBV27 to TRBJ1-4, with 7 nucleotides matching TRBD1. The CDR3 runs 14 residues. J gave up 7 bases and V 6 bases, and 8 bases lay outside the gene matches. Germline CDR1 MNHEY, CDR2 SMNVEV (reference sequence). The CDR3 sequence: CASSRQGLGEKLFF. CDR3 nucleotide sequence: TGTGCCAGCAGCAGACAGGGATTGGGTGAAAAACTGTTTTTT.

V is TRBV4-1 and J is TRBJ2-7; 11 bases are shared with TRBD2. This CDR3 contains 14 residues. V shed 1 base, J shed 8 bases, and the junction held 4 bases outside the gene matches. The germline CDR1 and CDR2 sequences are MGHRA and YSYEKL. CDR3 amino acids: CASSQGLAGSQQYF. CDR3 sequence (DNA): TGCGCCAGCAGCCAAGGACTAGCGGGATCACAGCAGTACTTC.

Note on this clone: Other DNA sequences in the sample encode the same CDR3. This chain uses TRBV2 with TRBJ2-5; D unresolved. Per the germline V gene, CDR1 is SNHLY and CDR2 is FYNNEI. V was clipped by 5 bases and J by 2 bases, with 0 bases between them. This CDR3 is built from 10 residues. CDR3 residues: CASSQETQYF. Written as DNA, the CDR3 is TGTGCCAGCAGTCAAGAGACCCAGTACTTC.

This clone was found once. The gene calls are TRBV4-1 and TRBJ2-7, with 7 nucleotides matching TRBD1. Germline-derived CDR1 and CDR2 are MGHRA and YSYEKL. CDR3 length: 14 residues. V was clipped by 4 bases and J by 2 bases; unmatched bases: 5. The CDR3: CASSPQGEPYEQYF. DNA for the CDR3: TGCGCCAGCAGCCCGCAGGGGGAACCCTACGAGCAGTACTTC.

The CDR3 loop is CASSLGQTQETQYF. The CDR3 bases are TGTGCCAGCAGCCTAGGACAGACACAAGAGACCCAGTACTTC. V usage is TRBV7-2 and J usage is TRBJ2-5; TRBD1 might be the D (6 bases). This CDR3 comprises 14 residues. Germline V lookup: CDR1 SGHTA, CDR2 FQGNSA. The V end lost 5 bases, the J end lost 2 bases, and 12 bases lay between the germline ends.

This chain links TRBV7-8 with TRBJ1-1; D ambiguous. V gave up 4 bases and J gave up 1 base, with 10 bases separating them. The CDR3 has 14 amino acids. Germline V gene data show CDR1 as SGHVS and CDR2 as FQNEAQ. The CDR3 sequence is CASSSKGGNTEAFF. The DNA for the CDR3 is TGTGCCAGCAGCTCCAAGGGAGGGAACACTGAAGCTTTCTTT.

The chain employs TRBV30 and TRBJ1-2; 12 nucleotides align to TRBD1. The CDR3 consists of 15 residues. The ends lost 0 bases at V and 6 bases at J; junction bases unmatched: 5. Germline V gene sequence: CDR1 GTSNPN, CDR2 SVGIG (reference sequence). The DNA of the CDR3 is TGTGCCTGGAGTGTCCATGGGACAGGGGGCGATGGCTACACCTTC. It translates to CAWSVHGTGGDGYTF.

V usage is TRBV9 and J usage is TRBJ2-1; 14 bases line up with TRBD2. Germline lookup yields CDR1 SGDLS and CDR2 YYNGEE. This CDR3 comprises 14 residues. Trimming took 2 bases from V and 9 from J; bases not matched to a gene: 1. This CDR3 reads CASSVGTSGSEQFF. Here the CDR3 DNA reads TGTGCCAGCAGCGTGGGGACTAGCGGGAGTGAGCAGTTCTTC.

V gene TRBV19 combines with J gene TRBJ2-7; D is unclear. This CDR3 contains 12 residues. Trimming shortened V by 5 bases and J by 6 bases, and 11 bases separated the two germline ends. In germline, CDR1 is LNHDA, CDR2 SQIVND (reference sequence). CDR3 DNA: TGTGCCAGTAGTCCCCGGACCTCCGAGCAGTACTTC. The encoded protein is CASSPRTSEQYF. The full variable domain, its missing parts supplied by reference TRBV19 and TRBJ2-7, is DGGITQSPKYLFRKEGQNVTLSCEQNLNHDAMYWYRQDPGQGLRLIYYSQIVNDFQKGDIAEGYSVSREKKESFPLTVTSAQKNPTAFYLCASSPRTSEQYFGPGTRLTVT.

This clone has a count of ten or more. The chain has TRBV9 and TRBJ1-1; a possible D gene is TRBD1 (5 bases). Germline V gene lookup returns CDR1 SGDLS and CDR2 YYNGEE. The CDR3 is 14 residues long. Between the trimmed V and J ends, which lost 0 bases and 8 bases, there was a span of 14 bases. CDR3 in DNA: TGTGCCAGCAGCGTAGACATGGAGACAGACGAAGCTTTCTTT. Its translation is CASSVDMETDEAFF.

J is TRBJ2-3 and V is TRBV18, with TRBD1 matching over 9 bases. V gave up 4 bases and J gave up 6 bases; unmatched junction bases: 11. The V gene's germline CDR1 is KGHSH and CDR2 LQKENI. This CDR3 spans 16 amino acids. CDR3 DNA sequence: TGTGCCAGCTCACGAGACCCGGGACAGGGAGGTGATACGCAGTATTTT. It yields the protein CASSRDPGQGGDTQYF.

The CDR3 reads CASRRNRTSYEQYF. Written as DNA, the CDR3 is TGTGCCAGCAGGCGGAACAGGACCTCCTACGAGCAGTACTTC. The rearrangement uses TRBV7-9 and TRBJ2-7; a weak D match, TRBD1 (5 bases). Germline CDR1 and CDR2: SEHNR and FQNEAQ (reference sequence). The germline V and J ends were trimmed by 6 bases and 0 bases, with 12 bases remaining between them. The CDR3 runs 14 residues.

Written as DNA, the CDR3 is TGTGCCAGCAGCTTAGTCGACACAACCTACGAGCAGTACTTC. Protein sequence: CASSLVDTTYEQYF. This sequence joins TRBV7-2 and TRBJ2-7; D remains unclear. The CDR3 runs 14 residues. The V gene lost 1 base and the J gene lost 2 bases, with 9 bases spanning the gap. The germline V gene encodes CDR1 SGHTA and CDR2 FQGNSA.

The V gene is TRBV7-3, the J gene TRBJ2-1, with 9 positions matching TRBD2. The CDR3 is 15 amino acids. V was pared by 4 bases and J by 8 bases, with 9 bases of the junction left unmatched. CDR1 is SGHTA, CDR2 FQGTGA, per germline. The CDR3 loop is CASSSSGTSMHEQFF. DNA for the CDR3: TGTGCCAGCAGCTCCTCCGGGACTAGCATGCATGAGCAGTTCTTC.

J is TRBJ2-7 and V is TRBV7-3, with D perhaps matching TRBD2 (6 bases). V lost 1 base to trimming and J lost 2 bases, with 12 bases between them. The CDR3 is made up of 15 amino acids. Germline CDR1 is SGHTA and CDR2 is FQGTGA. The chain's CDR3 is CASSLSSRGTYEQYF. Here the CDR3 DNA reads TGTGCCAGCAGCTTAAGCTCCCGCGGGACCTACGAGCAGTACTTC.